The T cell receptor (beta chain) under discussion was sequenced for a study of shared clonotypes between healthy human individuals. Points on this clone: Other DNA sequences of this sample code for an identical CDR3.

Terminally differentiated effector memory CD45RA+ cells were left out of the naive CD8 fraction, which was CD45RO-negative and positively selected for CCR7. Generated by immunoSEQ multiplex PCR, the TCRdb table keeps only in-frame clones and is missing some. The data hold about 2.1 million clones, with about 94% observed a single time. Deletions cut 1 base from V and 0 bases from J, with 7 bases between. Germline V gives CDR1 SGHVS, CDR2 FNYEAQ. The CDR3 runs to 15 residues. Sequenced material: naive CD8+ T cells from PBMCs. The genes are TRBV7-6 and TRBJ2-1; no clear D. The TCR was taken from a man aged 18 to 29 in good health. Some clones in this sample may be carry-over from other donors' samples. CDR3 loop: CASSLGGVSYNEQFF. CDR3 sequence (DNA): TGTGCCAGCAGCTTAGGTGGGGTCTCCTACAATGAGCAGTTCTTC.